Below, 31 T cell receptor beta chains from the same sample are listed, as sequenced in a study of cytomegalovirus exposure and HLA in healthy donors. The study ran its PCR with 60 Vbeta and 13 Jbeta primers. The table came from immunoSEQ multiplex PCR; TCRdb's copy has only in-frame clones and leaves some out. This sample contains 70,000 to 85,000 clones. Specimen: PBMCs. The receptors come from a female donor in good health and CMV-seropositive.

The chain joins TRBV18 to TRBJ1-6; D might be TRBD1 (5 bases). The CDR3 contains 14 residues. The V end lost 3 bases, the J end lost 7 bases, and 10 bases lay between the germline ends. The germline gives CDR1 KGHSH, CDR2 LQKENI. CDR3 in amino acids: CASSPVRANSPLHF. CDR3 nucleotide sequence: TGTGCCAGCTCACCTGTCAGGGCCAATTCACCCCTCCACTTT.

V is TRBV13 and J is TRBJ1-5; D gene ambiguous. V dropped 5 bases and J dropped 0 bases, with 11 bases sitting between them. The CDR3 length is 15 residues. CDR1 is PRHDT, CDR2 FYEKMQ, per germline (reference sequence). The CDR3 region is CASSRGRASNQPQHF. The CDR3 nucleotides are TGTGCCAGCAGCCGCGGGAGAGCTAGCAATCAGCCCCAGCATTTT.

CDR3 bases: TGTGCCAGCAGTGAGGTGGTAGCAGCGAACAATGAGCAGTTCTTC. Its protein product is CASSEVVAANNEQFF. The chain combines TRBV2 with TRBJ2-1; no firm D call. V was cut by 3 bases and J by 5 bases, with 14 bases left in between. The germline V gene encodes CDR1 SNHLY and CDR2 FYNNEI. This CDR3 region has 15 residues.

Concerning this clone itself: This CDR3 is also generated by other DNA sequences in the sample. This rearrangement joins TRBV30 to TRBJ1-1, with D possibly TRBD1 on 5 matching bases. The CDR3 covers 12 residues. Deletions cut 0 bases from V and 4 bases from J, with 6 bases between. Germline V CDR1 and CDR2: GTSNPN, SVGIG (reference sequence). The CDR3 protein is CAWSVRGTEAFF. Written as DNA, the CDR3 is TGTGCCTGGAGTGTAAGGGGCACTGAAGCTTTCTTT.

V usage is TRBV11-3 and J usage is TRBJ2-5, with a tentative D call TRBD1 (6 bases). With 3 bases removed from V and 3 bases from J, the gap between germline ends came to 11 bases. This CDR3 is built from 14 residues. CDR1 and CDR2 from the germline V gene are SGHNT and YENEEA. CDR3 nucleotides: TGTGCCAGCAGCTTGGGGGCAGGAGAAGAGACCCAGTACTTC. It codes for CASSLGAGEETQYF.

V is TRBV19 and J is TRBJ1-1; 7 nucleotides align to TRBD1. Per the germline V gene, CDR1 is LNHDA and CDR2 is SQIVND (reference sequence). This CDR3 is built from 15 residues. V lost 9 bases to trimming and J lost 2 bases; unmatched junction nucleotides: 12. CDR3 sequence (DNA): TGTGCCAGCCGAACAGGGGAAGGGGTTAACACTGAAGCTTTCTTT. Residues: CASRTGEGVNTEAFF.

The chain carries TRBV5-6 and TRBJ2-7; D is perhaps TRBD2 (6 bases). This CDR3 region has 18 residues. V lost 5 bases and J 0 bases, leaving 24 bases between the germline ends. Germline V gene sequence: CDR1 SGHDT, CDR2 YYEEEE. The CDR3 DNA reads TGTGCCAGCAGACCGGGACTGAAGAAGAATAGAAACTCCTACGAGCAGTACTTC. Translating it yields CASRPGLKKNRNSYEQYF.

The chain combines TRBV6-1 with TRBJ2-7; D possibly corresponds to TRBD2 (5 bases). Per germline, CDR1 MNHNS and CDR2 SASEGT. The length of the CDR3 is 15 residues. CDR3: CATNERGKILYEQYF. The CDR3 coding sequence is TGTGCTACCAATGAACGGGGTAAAATTCTCTACGAGCAGTACTTC.

The chain couples TRBV5-1 to TRBJ1-1, with 8 bases matching TRBD1. CDR3 length equals 14 residues. The V segment lost 7 bases and the J segment 4 bases; nucleotides outside the gene matches: 9. The germline V gene encodes CDR1 SGHRS and CDR2 YFSETQ. The CDR3 bases are TGCGCCAGCCGCCGACAGGGGAGTTCCACTGAAGCTTTCTTT. Translating gives CASRRQGSSTEAFF.

CDR3: CASSLEEFSAYEQYF. CDR3 in DNA: TGTGCCAGCAGCTTGGAAGAGTTTAGCGCCTACGAGCAGTACTTC. The V call is TRBV5-4, the J call TRBJ2-7, with D possibly matching TRBD2 (5 bases). V lost 0 bases and J 2 bases, leaving 12 bases between the germline ends. The length of the CDR3 is 15 residues. Germline V gene lookup returns CDR1 SGHNT and CDR2 YYREEE (reference sequence).

Concerning this clone: This same CDR3 is encoded by further DNA sequences in the sample. This chain links TRBV19 with TRBJ2-7; 8 bases align to TRBD2. This CDR3 has 14 amino acids. The germline gives CDR1 LNHDA, CDR2 SQIVND (reference sequence). Trimming took 2 bases from V and 3 from J; bases not matched to a gene: 3. The CDR3 protein is CASSITSGRYEQYF. As DNA, the CDR3 is TGTGCCAGTAGTATAACTAGCGGACGCTACGAGCAGTACTTC.

This chain joins TRBV10-1 and TRBJ1-4, with D uncertain. Germline lookup yields CDR1 WNHNN and CDR2 SYGVQD (reference sequence). The germline V and J ends were trimmed by 8 bases and 4 bases, with 11 bases remaining between them. This CDR3 has 13 amino acids. The CDR3 loop is CASSFSGNEKLFF. The CDR3 nucleotides are TGCGCCAGCTCTTTTTCGGGTAATGAAAAACTGTTTTTT.

The chain has TRBV19 and TRBJ1-1; 7 bases match TRBD1. This CDR3 is 13 amino acids long. Germline loops: CDR1 LNHDA, CDR2 SQIVND (reference sequence). J gave up 5 bases and V 5 bases, and 5 bases lay outside the gene matches. In DNA form, the CDR3 reads TGTGCCAGTAGTGTTGAGACAGGGACTGAAGCTTTCTTT. Its translation: CASSVETGTEAFF.

The chain combines TRBV27 with TRBJ1-1; D not resolved. Germline loops: CDR1 MNHEY, CDR2 SMNVEV (reference sequence). The CDR3 sequence is 14 residues long. Trimming left V 3 bases short and J 7 bases short, with 15 bases between. The CDR3 coding sequence is TGTGCCAGCAGTTTGTTGGCCGGCTACAGTGAAGCTTTCTTT. It translates to CASSLLAGYSEAFF.

CDR3 in amino acids: CATSRDRGDTQYF. The CDR3 coding sequence is TGTGCCACCAGCAGAGATCGAGGAGATACGCAGTATTTT. This chain links TRBV15 with TRBJ2-3, with unresolved D. The CDR3 length is 13 residues. Per germline, CDR1 LNHNV and CDR2 YYDKDF (reference sequence). Trimming took 0 bases from V and 5 from J, leaving 6 bases between them.

The V gene is TRBV5-4, the J gene TRBJ1-1; tentatively, D is TRBD1 (5 bases). This CDR3 spans 15 amino acids. Trimming shortened V by 4 bases and J by 1 base, and 14 bases separated the two germline ends. The germline V gene has CDR1 SGHNT and CDR2 YYREEE (reference sequence). The CDR3 is CASSPWTLKNTEAFF. The CDR3 nucleotides read TGTGCCAGCAGCCCGTGGACACTAAAGAACACTGAAGCTTTCTTT.

V and J are TRBV5-1 and TRBJ2-1, with a possible D match to TRBD2 (5 bases). In germline, CDR1 is SGHRS, CDR2 YFSETQ. Trimming took off 0 bases at V and 4 bases at J, with 8 bases between the two ends. The CDR3 loop spans 14 amino acids. The CDR3 DNA reads TGCGCCAGCAGCTTGGAGGGAGCTTACAATGAGCAGTTCTTC. Translating it yields CASSLEGAYNEQFF. The full variable domain, its missing parts supplied by reference TRBV5-1 and TRBJ2-1, is KAGVTQTPRYLIKTRGQQVTLSCSPISGHRSVSWYQQTPGQGLQFLFEYFSETQRNKGNFPGRFSGRQFSNSRSEMNVSTLELGDSALYLCASSLEGAYNEQFFGPGTRLTVL.

The gene calls are TRBV28 and TRBJ2-7, with TRBD1 matching 10 bases. Germline V gives CDR1 MDHEN, CDR2 SYDVKM. This CDR3 contains 16 residues. J gave up 4 bases and V 4 bases, and 10 bases lay outside the gene matches. CDR3 in DNA: TGTGCCAGCAGTTCCAAACCGGGACAGGGGACTTACGAGCAGTACTTC. Amino acid sequence: CASSSKPGQGTYEQYF.

This chain connects TRBV6-5 to TRBJ1-5; 7 bases are shared with TRBD1. This CDR3 is built from 15 residues. CDR1 is MNHEY and CDR2 is SVGAGI in the germline V gene. After removal of 2 bases from V and 4 bases from J, the junction contained 5 bases not matched to a gene. The CDR3 nucleotides read TGTGCCAGCAGTTACCACGCAGGGGGTAATCAGCCCCAGCATTTT. It codes for CASSYHAGGNQPQHF.

The chain links TRBV4-2 to TRBJ2-7, with TRBD1 matching over 8 bases. The CDR3 is 14 amino acids. The germline V gene has CDR1 LGHNA and CDR2 YNFKEQ. J gave up 2 bases and V 4 bases, and 4 bases lay outside the gene matches. Written as DNA, the CDR3 is TGTGCCAGCAGCCTGGAACAGGGGGCCTACGAGCAGTACTTC. Translated: CASSLEQGAYEQYF.

This chain joins TRBV1 and TRBJ2-3; the table names TRBD2, a call not compared with the DNA. TRBV1 is tagged as a pseudogene. This CDR3 has 17 amino acids. The CDR3 DNA reads TGCACCAGCAGCCAGCAAACCGGGACTAGCGTCGTAGATACGCAGTATTTT. Its protein is CTSSQQTGTSVVDTQYF.

The chain uses TRBV30 and TRBJ2-7; TRBD2 aligns across 8 bases. The length of the CDR3 is 16 residues. CDR1 and CDR2 from the germline V gene are GTSNPN and SVGIG (reference sequence). J lost 2 bases, V lost 2 bases, and 11 bases had no gene match. The CDR3 is CAWSPIGGGKTYEQYF. CDR3 DNA sequence: TGTGCCTGGAGTCCCATCGGGGGGGGGAAGACCTACGAGCAGTACTTC.

The chain employs TRBV30 and TRBJ1-2; D is ambiguous. The CDR3 spans 11 residues. CDR1 and CDR2 (germline): GTSNPN, SVGIG (reference sequence). V was cut by 4 bases and J by 8 bases, with 11 bases left in between. The CDR3 nucleotides are TGTGCCTGGACATCCCGAGGAGGCTACACCTTC. It specifies CAWTSRGGYTF.

The chain recombines TRBV5-4 with TRBJ2-3; possible D gene TRBD2, 5 bases. Looked up from germline, CDR1 is SGHNT and CDR2 is YYREEE (reference sequence). The CDR3 contains 15 residues. V dropped 0 bases and J dropped 5 bases, with 13 bases sitting between them. The CDR3 reads CASSLAFHGVDTQYF. The CDR3 region has the DNA TGTGCCAGCAGCTTGGCTTTCCACGGGGTAGATACGCAGTATTTT.

The chain carries TRBV18 and TRBJ2-5; TRBD2 matches 7 bases. Trimming cost V 2 bases and J 4 bases; bases outside gene matches: 7. Germline lookup yields CDR1 KGHSH and CDR2 LQKENI. This CDR3 is 15 amino acids long. The CDR3 spells CASSPMAGVGETQYF. CDR3 bases: TGTGCCAGCTCACCAATGGCGGGAGTGGGAGAGACCCAGTACTTC.

The V and J genes are TRBV5-1 and TRBJ1-1; D may be TRBD1 (5 bases). Trimming took off 5 bases at V and 5 bases at J, with 16 bases between the two ends. This CDR3 has 14 residues. Germline loops: CDR1 SGHRS, CDR2 YFSETQ. This CDR3 is CASRPSAKGTEAFF. CDR3 nucleotide sequence: TGCGCCAGCAGACCATCCGCGAAGGGGACTGAAGCTTTCTTT.

The chain combines TRBV4-3 with TRBJ2-5; 8 nucleotides align to TRBD2. Gene TRBJ2-7 matches the end of the DNA better, so the J call may be wrong. Per the germline V gene, CDR1 is LGHNA and CDR2 is YSLEER. The CDR3 is 14 residues long. In nucleotides, the CDR3 is TGCGCCAGCAGCCCGGGGGCGGGAGGCTACGAGCAGTACTTC. Amino acids: CASSPGAGGYEQYF.

The chain carries TRBV28 and TRBJ2-2, with D perhaps matching TRBD1 (6 bases). The V gene's germline CDR1 is MDHEN and CDR2 SYDVKM. Trimming removed 9 bases from V and 5 bases from J, with 16 bases in between. This CDR3 is built from 14 residues. CDR3 protein: CASYPGVVTGELFF. CDR3 nucleotides: TGTGCCAGTTACCCAGGGGTGGTGACCGGGGAGCTGTTTTTT.

The chain employs TRBV7-9 and TRBJ1-1, with no clear D. Germline CDR1 is SEHNR and CDR2 is FQNEAQ (reference sequence). Trimming shortened V by 7 bases and J by 1 base, and 13 bases separated the two germline ends. This CDR3 has 14 residues. The CDR3 bases are TGTGCCAGCACCTCTTCCGAGAAGAACACTGAAGCTTTCTTT. Amino acid sequence: CASTSSEKNTEAFF. Full variable domain (rest looked up from reference TRBV7-9 and TRBJ1-1): DTGVSQNPRHKITKRGQNVTFRCDPISEHNRLYWYRQTLGQGPEFLTYFQNEAQLEKSRLLSDRFSAERPKGSFSTLEIQRTEQGDSAMYLCASTSSEKNTEAFFGQGTRLTVV.

V is TRBV30 and J is TRBJ2-7; 9 bases line up with TRBD2. The CDR3 is made up of 12 amino acids. Germline V gene sequence: CDR1 GTSNPN, CDR2 SVGIG (reference sequence). The V segment lost 5 bases and the J segment 6 bases; nucleotides outside the gene matches: 5. CDR3 in DNA: TGTGCCTGGGGGACTAGCAACTTCGAGCAGTACTTC. Translating gives CAWGTSNFEQYF.

About this clone itself: One junction end disagrees with the germline gene, perhaps due to a read error. Other DNA sequences from this sample encode an identical CDR3 as well. The chain has TRBV7-2 and TRBJ1-6, with 7 bases fitting TRBD1. Germline V gives CDR1 SGHTA, CDR2 FQGNSA. The CDR3 has 16 amino acids. This chain's CDR3 is CASSLETGPYNSPLHF. The CDR3 DNA sequence: TGCGCCAGCAGCCTCGAGACAGGGCCCTATAATTCACCCCTCCACTTT.